These T cell receptor beta chains were read from a single sample in a study of OX40 agonist ivuxolimab in advanced cancers. TCRdb keeps only in-frame clones here, not all; method: immunoSEQ multiplex PCR. The sample lists about 7,900 clones, about 90% seen once, with roughly 30% in the top ten. This sample comprised CD4+ or CD8+ T cells sorted from blood, obtained in a trial of the OX40 agonist ivuxolimab. Every receptor here comes from an adult with an advanced solid tumor such as melanoma, head and neck, liver or kidney cancer. CDR3s include the opening cysteine and the closing phenylalanine or tryptophan. Fields, in order: J gene, V gene, clone size, D gene, CDR3 protein, CDR3 DNA. A D gene is named only where the DNA matches it firmly. Some rows mark clone size as missing; the rest say once, few, many or name a class of expanded clone.

TRBJ2-6,TRBV7-9,NA,NA,CASSSPGRGANVLTF,TGTGCCAGCAGCTCCCCAGGGCGTGGGGCCAACGTCCTGACTTTC
TRBJ1-2,TRBV14,NA,NA,CASSQVRAGLGYGYTF,TGTGCCAGCAGCCAAGTAAGGGCAGGCTTGGGCTATGGCTACACCTTC
TRBJ1-2,TRBV20-1,NA,NA,CSAREGYGYTF,TGCAGTGCTAGAGAGGGGTATGGCTACACCTTC
TRBJ2-5,TRBV7-6,NA,NA,CASSFGQFQETQYF,TGTGCCAGCAGCTTCGGTCAGTTTCAAGAGACCCAGTACTTC
TRBJ2-7,TRBV19,once,TRBD1,CASSPDRGLYEQYF,TGTGCCAGTAGTCCGGACAGGGGATTGTACGAGCAGTACTTC
TRBJ1-4,TRBV9,few,NA,CASSVGSRGEKLFF,TGTGCCAGCAGCGTAGGATCTCGGGGGGAAAAACTGTTTTTT
TRBJ1-1,TRBV28,NA,NA,CASSFRGLNTEAFF,TGTGCCAGCAGTTTCAGGGGCCTCAACACTGAAGCTTTCTTT
TRBJ2-3,TRBV5-1,NA,TRBD2,CASSLEGSGITDTQYF,TGCGCCAGCAGCTTGGAGGGTAGCGGGATAACAGATACGCAGTATTTT
TRBJ2-1,TRBV19,NA,TRBD2,CASSPGTSGFDEQFF,TGTGCCAGTAGTCCCGGGACTAGCGGGTTTGATGAGCAGTTCTTC
TRBJ2-1,TRBV27,NA,NA,CASMGSWFEQFF,TGTGCCAGCATGGGGAGCTGGTTTGAGCAGTTCTTC
TRBJ1-5,TRBV11-2,NA,NA,CASSFHGGSNQPQHF,TGTGCCAGCAGCTTCCACGGGGGGAGCAATCAGCCCCAGCATTTT
TRBJ2-7,TRBV6-5,NA,NA,CASSYSPKNPYEQYF,TGTGCCAGCAGTTACTCCCCGAAAAACCCCTACGAGCAGTACTTC
TRBJ1-1,TRBV6-9,medium-sized,NA,CASSYGGQAEAFF,TGTGCCAGCAGTTACGGGGGTCAGGCGGAAGCTTTCTTT
TRBJ2-7,TRBV6-1,NA,NA,CASSELVGIGYEQYF,TGTGCCAGCAGTGAATTGGTAGGGATAGGATACGAGCAGTACTTC
TRBJ2-7,TRBV28,NA,NA,CASSPGTHYEQYF,TGTGCCAGCAGTCCCGGGACTCACTACGAGCAGTACTTC
TRBJ2-3,TRBV5-6,NA,TRBD2,CASSKNLAGADTQYF,TGTGCCAGCAGCAAAAATCTAGCGGGAGCGGATACGCAGTATTTT
TRBJ2-5,TRBV7-9,NA,NA,CASSSTKQASSTQYF,TGTGCCAGCAGCTCCACCAAGCAGGCGTCTTCGACCCAGTACTTC
TRBJ2-2,TRBV28,few,TRBD1,CASSLYQGAGTGELFF,TGTGCCAGCAGTCTCTACCAGGGGGCGGGCACCGGGGAGCTGTTTTTT
TRBJ2-1,TRBV27,NA,NA,CASSKPGSSYNEQFF,TGTGCCAGCAGTAAACCGGGGAGCTCCTACAATGAGCAGTTCTTC
TRBJ2-7,TRBV28,NA,TRBD2,CASRPLAGNHYEQYF,TGTGCCAGCAGACCACTAGCGGGAAACCACTACGAGCAGTACTTC